This entry features one TCR beta chain sequence. This sample was included in a study of T cell responses to AZD1222 COVID-19 vaccine. The CDR3 extends over 16 amino acids. CDR1 is SGHTS and CDR2 is YDEGEE in the germline V gene. V lost 4 bases and J lost 5; bases outside the gene matches: 12. Method: immunoSEQ multiplex PCR; TCRdb's copy keeps in-frame clones and lacks some. The sample has some 150,000 clones; less than 95% are singletons. This chain connects TRBV5-8 to TRBJ2-5; 9 bases line up with TRBD2. This TCR came from an adult in good health. The material sequenced was peripheral blood, taken on day 0 of AZD1222 vaccination. The chain's CDR3 is CASSPGDSGSAETQYF. In DNA form, the CDR3 reads TGTGCCAGCAGCCCTGGGGATAGCGGGAGCGCCGAGACCCAGTACTTC.